These 15 T cell receptor beta chains were all obtained from the same sample, sequenced in a study of technical replicates of blood from several donors. The protocol was immunoSEQ multiplex PCR, while the TCRdb copy is restricted to in-frame clones and leaves out a portion. The sample lists around 17,000 clones, 80% to 90% seen once, with about 12% in the top ten. What was sequenced was PBMCs. The receptors were sampled from a human donor in good health.

The chain carries TRBV19 and TRBJ2-7; maybe TRBD2 (5 bases). This CDR3 region has 15 residues. V dropped 6 bases and J dropped 0 bases, with 15 bases sitting between them. Germline values: CDR1 LNHDA, CDR2 SQIVND (reference sequence). The CDR3, as DNA: TGTGCCAGTAGCCTTCGCACCGAGGGCTCCTACGAGCAGTACTTC. Translated, it gives CASSLRTEGSYEQYF.

This chain connects TRBV28 to TRBJ2-2; maybe TRBD1 (5 bases). The CDR3 is made up of 15 amino acids. The germline V and J ends were trimmed by 3 bases and 2 bases, with 10 bases remaining between them. The germline V gene has CDR1 MDHEN and CDR2 SYDVKM. The CDR3 is CASSFSGANTGELFF. In DNA form, the CDR3 reads TGTGCCAGCAGTTTCTCTGGGGCCAACACCGGGGAGCTGTTTTTT.

The DNA of the CDR3 is TGTGCCAGCAGCGAACGACTCCGGGGGACTAGCGGGAGTGCCCCCTACAATGAGCAGTTCTTC. Its translation is CASSERLRGTSGSAPYNEQFF. The rearrangement uses TRBV6-1 and TRBJ2-1; 14 positions agree with TRBD2. From germline, CDR1 is MNHNS and CDR2 SASEGT. J was trimmed by 2 bases and V by 6 bases; bases with no gene match: 18. The CDR3 length is 21 residues.

The chain joins TRBV6-6 to TRBJ2-5; 8 positions agree with TRBD2. The CDR3 contains 14 residues. The germline gives CDR1 MNHNY, CDR2 SVGAGI (reference sequence). Trimming removed 3 bases from V and 5 bases from J; junction bases left unmatched: 5. The CDR3 nucleotides are TGTGCCAGCAGTTATAGCGGGAAAACTGAGACCCAGTACTTC. Protein product: CASSYSGKTETQYF.

The CDR3 nucleotides read TGTGCCAGCAGCCCTGGACTAGTTCAAGTCTACGAGCAGTACTTC. Residues: CASSPGLVQVYEQYF. This chain links TRBV7-9 with TRBJ2-7, with TRBD2 matching over 7 bases. CDR1 is SEHNR, CDR2 FQNEAQ, per germline (reference sequence). There are 15 residues in the CDR3. Unmatched junction bases numbered 10, after V lost 5 bases and J lost 3 bases.

The rearrangement links TRBV15 to TRBJ2-5; D is perhaps TRBD1 (5 bases). Per the germline V gene, CDR1 is LNHNV and CDR2 is YYDKDF (reference sequence). V was clipped by 0 bases and J by 2 bases, with 7 bases between them. CDR3 length: 14 residues. Here the CDR3 DNA reads TGTGCCACCAGCAGAGATCGACAGCAAGAGACCCAGTACTTC. It yields the protein CATSRDRQQETQYF.

The J gene is TRBJ1-1, the V gene TRBV5-8, with TRBD1 as a possible D gene (6 bases). The V gene's germline CDR1 is SGHTS and CDR2 YDEGEE. Deletions cut 5 bases from V and 0 bases from J, with 17 bases between. There are 16 residues in the CDR3. The CDR3 here is CASREKRRGLNTEAFF. In nucleotides, the CDR3 is TGTGCCAGCAGGGAGAAGCGCAGGGGATTGAACACTGAAGCTTTCTTT.

The rearrangement uses TRBV7-9 and TRBJ2-3; 8 positions agree with TRBD2. Germline lookup yields CDR1 SEHNR and CDR2 FQNEAQ (reference sequence). Trimming removed 4 bases from V and 4 bases from J; junction bases left unmatched: 13. The CDR3 spans 17 residues. CDR3 sequence: CASSSRLYISGADTQYF. The CDR3 coding sequence is TGTGCCAGCAGCTCCCGACTCTACATTAGCGGGGCAGATACGCAGTATTTT.

CDR3 amino acids: CASSDGTDSYYGYTF. Here the CDR3 DNA reads TGTGCCAGTAGTGACGGGACAGACTCTTACTATGGCTACACCTTC. This chain joins TRBV19 and TRBJ1-2; TRBD1 matches at 7 bases. This CDR3 region has 15 residues. The V and J ends lost 5 bases and 3 bases, in that order; junction bases with no gene match: 9. Germline loops: CDR1 LNHDA, CDR2 SQIVND (reference sequence).

The V and J genes are TRBV5-6 and TRBJ2-1; 9 bases match TRBD2. The CDR3 extends over 15 amino acids. Germline V gene lookup returns CDR1 SGHDT and CDR2 YYEEEE. The V segment lost 0 bases and the J segment 9 bases; nucleotides outside the gene matches: 7. CDR3 bases: TGTGCCAGCAGCTTGGTCCCGGGACTAGCAGTTGAGCAGTTCTTC. Translation: CASSLVPGLAVEQFF.

The chain joins TRBV19 to TRBJ1-2, with 7 bases lining up with TRBD1. V lost 8 bases to trimming and J lost 6 bases; unmatched junction nucleotides: 9. Germline assignment: CDR1 LNHDA and CDR2 SQIVND (reference sequence). There are 13 residues in the CDR3. CDR3 nucleotide sequence: TGTGCCAGTGGGCAAGGGGGCTGGAATGGCTACACCTTC. Translated, it gives CASGQGGWNGYTF.

The chain combines TRBV11-2 with TRBJ2-1; 10 bases map to TRBD2. This CDR3 contains 15 residues. V was pared by 2 bases and J by 8 bases, with 6 bases of the junction left unmatched. Germline CDR1 reads SGHAT; CDR2 reads FQNNGV. The CDR3 reads CASSLIPSGSDEQFF. In DNA, the CDR3 is TGTGCCAGCAGCTTAATCCCTAGCGGGAGCGATGAGCAGTTCTTC.

A single count supports this clone. This chain connects TRBV10-1 to TRBJ1-5; TRBD1 matches 7 bases. V lost 6 bases, J lost 5 bases, and 4 bases stayed unmatched. Germline V lookup: CDR1 WNHNN, CDR2 SYGVQD (reference sequence). The CDR3 is 13 residues long. CDR3 protein: CASSLGTDQPQHF. CDR3 DNA: TGCGCCAGCAGCCTAGGGACAGATCAGCCCCAGCATTTT.

The V gene is TRBV14, the J gene TRBJ2-1, with a tentative D call TRBD2 (6 bases). Germline-derived CDR1 and CDR2 are SGHDN and FVKESK. CDR3 size: 16 residues. V was cut by 4 bases and J by 2 bases, with 15 bases left in between. The CDR3, as DNA: TGTGCCAGCAGCCCTTGGGCGGGGAGCGCCTACAATGAGCAGTTCTTC. Translating gives CASSPWAGSAYNEQFF.

The chain is built from TRBV18 and TRBJ2-3; 8 nucleotides agree with TRBD2. Looked up from germline, CDR1 is KGHSH and CDR2 is LQKENI. Trimming at V came to 6 bases and at J to 5 bases, leaving 13 bases not matched to a gene. The CDR3 is 16 amino acids. DNA of the CDR3: TGTGCCAGCTCCAGTCGAGCGGGACTAGGAATAGATACGCAGTATTTT. As protein: CASSSRAGLGIDTQYF.